One and the same sample provided the 18 T cell receptor beta chains below, sequenced in a study of regulatory T cells in long-lasting Graves disease. Time point given: newly diagnosed GD, antithyroid drugs for less than 3 months. PBMC RNA served as the TCR library source. Arm-PCR of CDR3 regions and iRepertoire HTBI primers were used to build TCR beta libraries. TCRdb redid the calling of the multiplex PCR reads with MiXCR, one entry per CDR3 protein. Of under 300,000 distinct CDR3 sequences listed, around 18% are singletons. The data also belong to a second study, concerning T cells in Graves' hyperthyroidism and ophthalmopathy.

The material sequenced was peripheral blood mononuclear cells (PBMCs), taken at new diagnosis, from a patient treated with antithyroid drugs. These receptors were taken from a woman in her twenties or thirties with Graves disease.

The table lists this clonotype with many counts. This CDR3 reads CASSLGGPSTEAFF. As DNA, the CDR3 is TGTGCCAGCAGTTTGGGTGGCCCGAGCACTGAAGCTTTCTTT. This rearrangement joins TRBV27 to TRBJ1-1; D remains unclear. This CDR3 is 14 amino acids long. Germline assignment: CDR1 MNHEY and CDR2 SMNVEV (reference sequence). The V and J ends lost 3 bases and 4 bases respectively, with 12 bases between them.

As regards this clonotype: This clone may be a read error of a much larger clone one base away. The conserved final phenylalanine or tryptophan is absent from the CDR3, which likely points to a read error. The gene calls are TRBV5-1 and TRBJ2-5; D is uncertain. Trimming removed 2 bases at V and 4 bases at J, with 12 bases between. The CDR3 contains 14 residues. CDR1 is SGHRS, CDR2 YFSETQ, per germline. CDR3 DNA sequence: TGCGCCAGCAGCTTCCAGGACCTAGTAGAGACCCAGTACCTC. Protein sequence: CASSFQDLVETQYL.

In its sample, this clonotype was seen a few times. The chain is built from TRBV5-4 and TRBJ1-5, with D possibly TRBD1 on 6 matching bases. V was cut by 4 bases and J by 0 bases, with 14 bases left in between. Germline V gives CDR1 SGHNT, CDR2 YYREEE (reference sequence). The CDR3 totals 16 residues. CDR3 in amino acids: CASSRVGRGSNQPQHF. The CDR3 nucleotides read TGTGCCAGCAGCCGGGTGGGCAGGGGTAGCAATCAGCCCCAGCATTTT.

The V call is TRBV6-5, the J call TRBJ2-1; 9 positions agree with TRBD1. V lost 4 bases, J lost 4 bases, and 5 bases stayed unmatched. The germline V gene encodes CDR1 MNHEY and CDR2 SVGAGI. This CDR3 has 15 amino acids. The CDR3 DNA reads as TGTGCCAGCAGTTCGACAGGGGGAGTATACAATGAGCAGTTCTTC. This sequence encodes CASSSTGGVYNEQFF.

The chain has TRBV11-2 and TRBJ1-5; D possibly corresponds to TRBD1 (5 bases). Germline V gene sequence: CDR1 SGHAT, CDR2 FQNNGV. V lost 0 bases, J lost 6 bases, and 9 bases lay in between. CDR3 size: 14 residues. CDR3 coding DNA: TGTGCCAGCAGCTTAGAATCGGGGGGTCAGCCCCAGCATTTT. Translating gives CASSLESGGQPQHF.

This clonotype has a count of ten or more. The genes are TRBV5-1 and TRBJ1-6, with 9 bases lining up with TRBD1. The CDR3 loop spans 17 amino acids. With 4 bases clipped from V and 1 base from J, the junction kept 6 bases outside the gene matches. Germline V gene lookup returns CDR1 SGHRS and CDR2 YFSETQ. CDR3 DNA sequence: TGCGCCAGCAGCCCCACAGGGGGCGAGTCCTATAATTCACCCCTCCACTTT. This sequence encodes CASSPTGGESYNSPLHF.

This clonotype came up many times. This chain links TRBV5-5 with TRBJ1-2, with a weak D call TRBD1 (5 bases). The length of the CDR3 is 14 residues. With 1 base removed from V and 3 bases from J, the gap between germline ends came to 10 bases. Per the germline V gene, CDR1 is SGHKS and CDR2 is YYEKEE (reference sequence). CDR3 DNA: TGTGCCAGCAGCTTGATTCCCAGGGACTATGGCTACACCTTC. Protein sequence: CASSLIPRDYGYTF. Combining the CDR3 with reference TRBV5-5 and TRBJ1-2 gives the whole variable domain DAGVTQSPTHLIKTRGQQVTLRCSPISGHKSVSWYQQVLGQGPQFIFQYYEKEERGRGNFPDRFSARQFPNYSSELNVNALLLGDSALYLCASSLIPRDYGYTFGSGTRLTVV.

V usage is TRBV6-2 or TRBV6-3 and J usage is TRBJ1-2; 8 nucleotides line up with TRBD1. Per germline, CDR1 MNHEY and CDR2 SVGEGT. The CDR3 is 15 amino acids. V was clipped by 0 bases and J by 7 bases; unmatched bases: 7. The CDR3 is CASSYSQGASSGYTF. DNA for the CDR3: TGTGCCAGCAGTTACTCTCAGGGGGCTTCTAGTGGCTACACCTTC.

This clonotype was observed many times. The chain couples TRBV29-1 to TRBJ2-1; tentatively, D is TRBD2 (6 bases). Looked up from germline, CDR1 is SQVTM and CDR2 is ANQGSEA. V lost 7 bases and J lost 10, with 29 bases in between. The CDR3 spans 16 residues. In nucleotides, the CDR3 is TGCAGCGCCCAACTAGCATTTAAGGGCTCTAGGAGAGAGCAGTTCTTC. Residues: CSAQLAFKGSRREQFF.

The chain combines TRBV12-3 or TRBV12-4 with TRBJ2-2, with D perhaps TRBD1 (5 bases). V gave up 7 bases and J gave up 5 bases, with 11 bases separating them. The CDR3 loop spans 13 amino acids. Here the CDR3 DNA reads TGTGCCAGCATTTTTCAGGGTACCGGGGAGCTGTTTTTT. Translation: CASIFQGTGELFF.

This clonotype was seen more than once but under ten times. The V call is TRBV27, the J call TRBJ2-2; no definite D call. V was clipped by 6 bases and J by 5 bases, with 22 bases between them. The CDR3 totals 17 residues. Germline assignment: CDR1 MNHEY and CDR2 SMNVEV (reference sequence). The CDR3 DNA reads TGTGCCAGCAGCCCCCTCGGTCGGTCGGGCAATACCGGGGAGCTGTTTTTT. It codes for CASSPLGRSGNTGELFF.

A word on this clonotype: A much larger clone sits a single nucleotide away, making a read error possible. Here the CDR3 omits its conserved ending phenylalanine or tryptophan, so a read error is the likely source. This sequence joins TRBV20-1 and TRBJ1-5; 8 nucleotides agree with TRBD1. The V and J ends lost 0 bases and 7 bases, in that order; junction bases with no gene match: 17. The CDR3 has 18 amino acids. Germline CDR1 is DFQATT and CDR2 is SNEGSKA (reference sequence). Here the CDR3 DNA reads TGCAGTGCTAGAGATGAGATGTCGCAGGGGGCGTTAAGCCAGCCCCAGCATCTT. Translating gives CSARDEMSQGALSQPQHL.

In this sample, this clonotype turned up many times. The J gene is TRBJ1-6, the V gene TRBV5-5; TRBD1 agrees at 7 bases. Unmatched junction bases numbered 7, after V lost 4 bases and J lost 6 bases. The CDR3 has 15 amino acids. Germline V gene sequence: CDR1 SGHKS, CDR2 YYEKEE (reference sequence). The CDR3 DNA sequence: TGTGCCAGCAGCGGCACCGGGACAGCTAATTCACCCCTCCACTTT. It codes for CASSGTGTANSPLHF.

This clonotype has a count of ten or more. The gene calls are TRBV12-3 or TRBV12-4 and TRBJ2-5; possible D gene TRBD2, 8 bases. The CDR3 has 17 residues. The V and J ends lost 2 bases and 4 bases respectively, with 20 bases between them. The CDR3 loop reads CASSLPWTSQGGETQYF. In nucleotides, the CDR3 is TGTGCCAGCAGTTTACCTTGGACTAGCCAGGGGGGAGAGACCCAGTACTTC.

This clonotype was seen repeatedly, ten times or more. The V call is TRBV20-1, the J call TRBJ1-2; a weak D match, TRBD1 (6 bases). The CDR3 consists of 17 residues. The germline V gene encodes CDR1 DFQATT and CDR2 SNEGSKA (reference sequence). V was cut by 6 bases and J by 1 base, with 24 bases left in between. The CDR3 DNA is TGCAGTGCCCCCGGGGAGGGGGGTGGTATGATTAACTATGGCTACACCTTC. It is translated as CSAPGEGGGMINYGYTF.

This clonotype occurred once. The gene calls are TRBV7-2 and TRBJ2-1; 12 bases match TRBD2. The CDR3 is 16 amino acids. CDR1 is SGHTA, CDR2 FQGNSA, per germline. The trim removed 5 bases at V and 4 bases at J, leaving 6 bases unmatched. CDR3 in amino acids: CASSPMLAGGYNEQFF. The CDR3 DNA sequence: TGTGCCAGCAGCCCAATGCTAGCGGGAGGGTACAATGAGCAGTTCTTC.

This clonotype was seen only a few times. A much more abundant neighbour one base away suggests this may be a read error. The conserved closing phenylalanine or tryptophan is absent in this CDR3, likely reflecting a read error. This chain uses TRBV6-2 or TRBV6-3 with TRBJ1-2, with 8 bases lining up with TRBD1. J gave up 9 bases and V 6 bases, and 9 bases lay outside the gene matches. This CDR3 contains 13 residues. CDR1 and CDR2 (germline): MNHEY, SVGEGT. The CDR3 spells CASSDGQGISYTL. CDR3 in DNA: TGTGCCAGCAGCGACGGACAGGGCATCAGCTACACCCTC.

This clonotype was seen many times. J is TRBJ2-1 and V is TRBV5-6; no reliable D call. The V end was cut by 3 bases, the J end by 3 bases, with 16 bases between. CDR1 is SGHDT and CDR2 is YYEEEE in the germline V gene. The CDR3 totals 16 residues. In nucleotides, the CDR3 is TGTGCCAGCAGCTCAGGCAGGTGGGTATTCTACAATGAGCAGTTCTTC. Translation: CASSSGRWVFYNEQFF.